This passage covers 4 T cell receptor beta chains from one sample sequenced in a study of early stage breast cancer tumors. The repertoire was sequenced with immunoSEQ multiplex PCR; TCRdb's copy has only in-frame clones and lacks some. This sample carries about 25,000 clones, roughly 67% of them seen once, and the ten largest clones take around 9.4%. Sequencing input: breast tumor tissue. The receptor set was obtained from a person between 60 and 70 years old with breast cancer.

CDR3 sequence reads: CASSRAGANVLTF. For the CDR3, the DNA is TGTGCCAGCAGCCGAGCTGGGGCCAACGTCCTGACTTTC. This chain joins TRBV27 and TRBJ2-6; D gene ambiguous. V was cut by 6 bases and J by 2 bases, with 5 bases left in between. Germline V gene lookup returns CDR1 MNHEY and CDR2 SMNVEV (reference sequence). CDR3 length: 13 residues.

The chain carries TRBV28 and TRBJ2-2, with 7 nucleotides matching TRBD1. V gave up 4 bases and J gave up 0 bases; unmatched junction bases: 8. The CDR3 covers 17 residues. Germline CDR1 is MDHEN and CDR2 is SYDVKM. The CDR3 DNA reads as TGTGCCAGCAGTTCATATCGAGGGACAGCGAACACCGGGGAGCTGTTTTTT. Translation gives CASSSYRGTANTGELFF.

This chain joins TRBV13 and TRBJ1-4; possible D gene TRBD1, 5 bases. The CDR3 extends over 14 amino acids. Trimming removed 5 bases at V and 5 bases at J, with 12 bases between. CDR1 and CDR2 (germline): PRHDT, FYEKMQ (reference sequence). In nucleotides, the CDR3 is TGTGCCAGCAGCACCAGGGAGGGGAATGAAAAACTGTTTTTT. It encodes CASSTREGNEKLFF.

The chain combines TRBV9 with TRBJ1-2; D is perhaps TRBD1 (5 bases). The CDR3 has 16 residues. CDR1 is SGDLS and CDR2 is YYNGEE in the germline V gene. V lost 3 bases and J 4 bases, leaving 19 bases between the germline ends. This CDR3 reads CASSADRTFKTYGYTF. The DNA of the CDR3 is TGTGCCAGCAGCGCCGACCGGACATTCAAGACCTATGGCTACACCTTC.